This T cell receptor beta chain was identified in a study of regulatory T cells in long-lasting Graves disease (dated by TCRdb to about 2021). Some background on the complete study: Antithyroid drugs had been taken for less than 3 months by newly diagnosed Graves' disease patients. A total of roughly 33 samples were covered by TCR sequencing, comprising 13 persistent and around 20 newly diagnosed Graves' disease patients. Persistent Graves' disease patients were compared with newly diagnosed Graves' disease patients by peripheral blood TCR sequencing and RNA sequencing. The study took place in China and was registered as a clinical trial. What the study reported, not specific to this receptor: More public clonotypes were shared among persistent patients (roughly 2,700) than among newly diagnosed patients (roughly 1,000). Sequencing and analysis were limited to the TCR beta chain. The small sample size was acknowledged by the authors as a limitation that may reduce accuracy. Lower TCR Shannon entropy and fewer highly expanded clones were observed in persistent Graves' disease patients than in newly diagnosed patients, which suggested clonal expansion. Preferential use of TRBV28, TRBJ1-2 and TRBJ2-5 was observed in persistent disease, whereas TRBV20-1 and TRBJ2-1 were favored in newly diagnosed disease. The study examined only peripheral blood because the primary lesion, thyroid tissue, could not be accessed.

As encoded in the germline V gene, CDR1 is MNHNS while CDR2 is SASEGT. Including the terminal cysteine and phenylalanine, the CDR3 comprises 14 residues. Here the CDR3 DNA is all that survives: 42 bases in frame from base 1. Libraries were constructed by multiplex PCR. Sequencing instrument: Illumina HiSeq 4000. iRepertoire HTBI primers and Arm-PCR amplification of CDR3 regions were used to construct TCR beta libraries. Before sequencing, the PCR products underwent gel purification. In the authors' own workflow: Gene usage analysis of CDR3 amino acid clonotypes used the 62 TRBV and around 13 TRBJ segments found across samples. COPE and FqMerger were used to merge the filtered high-quality paired reads into contigs. BLAST was used to align contigs to IMGT TRBV, TRBD and TRBJ reference genes, with CDR3 defined following IMGT. Highly expanded clones were defined as clonotypes with a frequency above 0.1%. Repertoire diversity was measured by Shannon entropy, and V-J evenness by the Gini coefficient. Clonotypes shared by more than one individual were considered public. TCRdb reworked the public reads: Q25 trimming with fastp, MiXCR clone assembly, productive beta chains retained. Rows merge per CDR3 protein into single entries with the most common DNA and genes. TCRdb's processing, not the study's, gives the V and J calls here. The sample includes under 700,000 distinct CDR3 sequences, with about 15% observed a single time. The ten largest clones capture 20% to 30% of the sample.

Taken with the paper, the label for time point translates to: newly diagnosed GD, antithyroid drugs for less than 3 months. RNA was extracted from PBMCs in TRIzol for both TCR sequencing and RNA sequencing. Graves' disease was diagnosed according to American Thyroid Association guidelines. The patients came from an endocrinology department in Xi'an, China. Each patient gave 8.5 to 9.5 milliliters of peripheral blood, collected in an EDTA anticoagulant tube. PBMCs were isolated by Ficoll Paque Plus density gradient separation without further T cell sorting. An Agilent 2100 Bioanalyzer and agarose gel were used to assess RNA quality, and a NanoDrop 2000 was used to measure RNA concentration. A remark on this clonotype: The target of this receptor is not known. Sequence at one end of the junction differs from germline and may be a read error.

These data were also reused for a study on T cells in Graves' hyperthyroidism and ophthalmopathy. The other study reports the following: A patient counted as having stable Graves' hyperthyroidism if no progression to ophthalmopathy occurred over 18 months of follow-up. Hyperthyroidism patients were newly diagnosed, with disease duration under 2 months, and aged 18 to 65 years. Exclusion was applied to patients with uncontrolled infections, other autoimmune diseases, pregnancy or lactation. Diagnoses were established on the basis of clinical symptoms, serum thyroxine and TRAb, thyroid ultrasound, and orbital computed tomography. The first round of RT-PCR for the TCR CDR3 was performed with the HTBI primer set and the Qiagen OneStep RT-PCR kit. Most expanded thyroid clonotypes (frequency above 0.001) were also found in blood, which suggests that blood repertoires may mirror thyroid immune responses. In cross-validation, a model built on a 13 V-J signature told ophthalmopathy apart from stable hyperthyroidism with over 85% sensitivity and about 81% specificity, and in testing the same model reached 80%/75%. During validation, the model predicted progression to ophthalmopathy a median of roughly six months ahead of onset, with roughly 65% sensitivity and about 72% specificity. TCR V-J signatures able to tell the groups apart were searched for in a discovery cohort of around 95 patients, of whom over 40 had Graves' ophthalmopathy and about 55 had stable Graves' hyperthyroidism. Prospective prediction of ophthalmopathy was tested in an independent validation cohort consisting of roughly 20 hyperthyroidism patients and 15 to 17 patients who later progressed to ophthalmopathy. For training and testing, the 100 patients in the discovery cohort were randomly divided in a 7:3 ratio. In several Graves' hyperthyroidism patients, the study also compared T-cell repertoires from thyroid tissue with T-cell repertoires from blood. Following sampling, methimazole starting at 30 mg daily was given to hyperthyroidism patients, and high-dose intravenous methylprednisolone was given to ophthalmopathy patients. Libraries were constructed in a second round of multiplex PCR, after which size selection and purification were performed. Paired-end sequencing of the libraries was performed with 100 bp reads on an Illumina HiSeq2000. SOAPnuke was used to process the raw data, throwing out any read that contained adapters or uncalled bases, had a mean Phred below 15, or lacked an exact constant-primer or identifier match. COPE v1.2.5 was used to merge high-quality paired reads, and clonotypes were defined as unique nucleotide sequences. MiTCR v1.1 was used to align the clonotypes against IMGT TRBV, TRBD and TRBJ reference segments. The analysis included only V-J combinations with a frequency above 0.0001, which together covered around 99% of the repertoires. The TCS score was defined as the ratio of F50 (clonal expansion) to E x V (chaos), calculated using BLOSUM62-based TCRdist between CDR3 peptides within each V-J. Welch's t-statistics and random forest reduced around 510 V-J features to 13, which were used in a naive Bayes classifier (R e1071). Sample size was not statistically predetermined, and blinding of investigators to group allocation was not performed. The paper describes TCR Vbeta CDR3 sequencing of fewer than 150 peripheral blood samples, made up of some 40 ophthalmopathy patients, roughly 80 hyperthyroidism patients and roughly 17 progressor patients.

This receptor was identified in a woman aged 40-65 years with Graves disease. Donor details come from another sample of the same person, matched by shared clones. The specimen was peripheral blood mononuclear cells (PBMCs), collected at new diagnosis, from a patient treated with antithyroid drugs. This sequence uses TRBV6-1 and TRBJ1-1, with an unclear D gene assignment. For the CDR3, the sequence is CTSKSWEPNTEAFF. The nucleotide sequence is given as TGTACCAGCAAGTCTTGGGAGCCCAACACTGAAGCTTTCTTT.